The table lists the clone carrying this T cell receptor beta chain with a count of one. Antigen specificity is unknown. The data derive from a study of shared clonotypes between healthy human individuals. Study-level results: Researchers sampled only blood; tissue repertoires likely differ. Researchers found naive subsets generally carried larger estimated richness than memory subsets.

TCRdb keeps only in-frame clones here, not all; method: immunoSEQ multiplex PCR. There are some 1.4 million clones in the sample; about 96% occur only once, and approximately 1.2% lies in the top ten. The germline gives CDR1 KGHSH, CDR2 LQKENI. V lost 5 bases, J lost 0 bases, and 8 bases lay in between. The CDR3 covers 13 residues. The study separated CD4+ cells into CD45RA+ naive and CD45RA-negative memory subsets. Sequenced material: naive CD4+ T cells sorted from blood. Subset: CD45RA+ positively selected. The origin of this receptor is a man between 25 and 39 years old in good health. The chain links TRBV18 to TRBJ2-7, with no clear D. CDR3 DNA: TGTGCCAGCTCAACAAAGACCTCCTACGAGCAGTACTTC. It codes for CASSTKTSYEQYF.